This TCR beta chain was recorded in a study of T cell responses to AZD1222 COVID-19 vaccine (dated by TCRdb to the early 2020s). For the wider study: TCR sequencing was performed for roughly 250 trial participants, of whom about 200 were given two doses of AZD1222 and around 25 were given two doses of MenACWY control vaccine. Enrollment into the trials was organized by age into subgroups of 18-55, 56-69 and 70-plus years, and those subgroups contained around 150, 28 and 57 TCR-sequenced participants, respectively.

The CDR3 regions of human TCRbeta chains were subjected to immunosequencing. Concerning the study's data processing: Repertoire TCRs were matched against a reference library of SARS-CoV-2-specific TCRs generated with the MIRA antigen-specificity platform. Breadth was defined as the fraction of unique TCRs that were SARS-CoV-2-associated, and depth was defined as the fraction of total T cells that were SARS-CoV-2-associated. Using the MIRA data, each spike-specific TCR was mapped to the spike region that the TCR reacts to and placed in a CD4 or CD8 class. Log10-transformed breadth and depth values were compared by one-way ANOVA with Sidak's multiple comparisons tests. TCRdb holds this immuneACCESS table with in-frame rearrangements only. Some clones are missing; in checked studies, unresolved V genes explain under half, and the rest has no known cause. The DNA was the basis for D and trimming; V, J and clone size are from that table. In all, the sample holds around 110,000 clones, and 90% of those were seen once. Clones ranked in the top ten supply roughly 8% of the sample.

Reading the germline V gene gives CDR1 SGHTA and CDR2 FQGTGA. From the cysteine up to the phenylalanine, the CDR3 has a length of 15 residues. Kept here is only the CDR3 DNA, which spans 45 bases and is read in frame from base 1. V and J are truncated by 6 bases and 2 bases respectively, leaving an intervening sequence of 15 bases. Comment on this clone: It lacks a known antigen. Base qualities are not recorded, but no much larger clone differs from it by a single base.

Per the publication, the time point label means: about 28 days (+/-7) after the second vaccine dose. AZD1222 recipients whose second dose came at about 4 weeks and those whose second dose came at about 12 weeks were combined into one group, since spike-specific TCR depth and breadth did not differ between the two schedules. Vaccinee samples were obtained from the UK trials COV001 and COV002, which included a single-blind randomized controlled phase 2/3 trial of AZD1222 (ChAdOx1 nCoV-19) in healthy adults. Trial participant PBMC samples were collected at day 0 and day 28 after the second dose for TCRbeta chain sequencing. Here is what the overall study found, with its caveats: Most participants were white British and females outnumbered males, and the authors suggested that clonal diversity may have been underestimated. In the small 56-69-year group, the increase in depth fell short of significance, most likely because of low power. A significant rise in spike-specific TCR breadth and depth was observed after two AZD1222 doses relative to day 0 and relative to MenACWY recipients. Nearly half of unique spike-specific TCRs reportedly recognized epitopes outside regions mutated in the B.1.351 and B.1.1.7 variants. Because no day 14 peak-response samples were available, the repertoires could be characterized only after the peak T cell response. Conclusions about previously exposed vaccinees were limited because only 5 or 6 AZD1222 recipients were SARS-CoV-2 seropositive at baseline. The whole spike protein was spanned by vaccine-associated CD4 TCRs, and dominant responses were seen in regions 160-218 and 743-854.

This TCR was sampled from an adult who received the AZD1222 COVID-19 vaccine. The source material was peripheral blood, sampled 28 days after the second AZD1222 dose. The V and J segments used are TRBV7-3 and TRBJ2-3; the D segment could be TRBD1, given 6 matching bases. The DNA sequence is given as TGTGCCAGCAGTAACACAGGGATGGTCACAGATACGCAGTATTTT. This codes for CASSNTGMVTDTQYF.